These T cell receptor beta chains were read from a single sample in a study of PD-L1 blockade in urothelial cancer. Sequenced by immunoSEQ multiplex PCR; TCRdb stores in-frame clones only, minus some. The data contain approximately 15,000 clones, roughly 87% of them singletons. The specimen was PBMCs, collected around atezolizumab (anti-PD-L1) treatment. These receptors were taken from a man between 50 and 59 years old with urothelial cancer. Both conserved end residues are part of each CDR3. The D gene is left open where the match is weak. Size is omitted from some rows. Given values are once, few, many or a class for expanded clones.

CDR3 DNA: TGTGCCAGCAGTTTGGGAGGGGAGCGAGAGACCCAGTACTTC; CDR3 protein: CASSLGGERETQYF; CDR3 length: 14; V gene: TRBV27; D gene: TRBD2; J gene: TRBJ2-5; clone size: .
CDR3 DNA: TGTGCCTGGAGTAAAGGGACAGGGGCGTATGGCTACACCTTC; CDR3 protein: CAWSKGTGAYGYTF; CDR3 length: 14; V gene: TRBV30; D gene: TRBD1; J gene: TRBJ1-2; clone size: .
CDR3 DNA: TGTGCCAGCAGCCCCAGGGGGCCCATGAACACTGAAGCTTTCTTT; CDR3 protein: CASSPRGPMNTEAFF; CDR3 length: 15; V gene: TRBV7-9; D gene: TRBD1; J gene: TRBJ1-1; clone size: .
CDR3 DNA: TGTGCCAGCAGTCGGAGAGCCAAAAACATTCAGTACTTC; CDR3 protein: CASSRRAKNIQYF; CDR3 length: 13; V gene: TRBV28; D gene: .; J gene: TRBJ2-4; clone size: few
CDR3 DNA: TGTGCCAGCAGCGTAGAACCGGGACAGGGGGGTACAAATGAGCAGTTCTTC; CDR3 protein: CASSVEPGQGGTNEQFF; CDR3 length: 17; V gene: TRBV9; D gene: TRBD1; J gene: TRBJ2-1; clone size: few
CDR3 DNA: TGTGCCAGCAGTGAGTGGACTAGCGGGGGCTACGAGCAGTACTTC; CDR3 protein: CASSEWTSGGYEQYF; CDR3 length: 15; V gene: TRBV2; D gene: TRBD2; J gene: TRBJ2-7; clone size: .
CDR3 DNA: TGTGCCAGTTCCTTCTTACTCCAAGAGACCCAGTACTTC; CDR3 protein: CASSFLLQETQYF; CDR3 length: 13; V gene: TRBV25-1; D gene: .; J gene: TRBJ2-5; clone size: .
CDR3 DNA: TGCGCCAGCAGACAGACTAGCGGGGAGACCTACGAGCAGTACTTC; CDR3 protein: CASRQTSGETYEQYF; CDR3 length: 15; V gene: TRBV10-2; D gene: TRBD2; J gene: TRBJ2-7; clone size: .
CDR3 DNA: TGCAGCGTTGCCGGGACTAGCGTTTACAATGAGCAGTTCTTC; CDR3 protein: CSVAGTSVYNEQFF; CDR3 length: 14; V gene: TRBV29-1; D gene: TRBD2; J gene: TRBJ2-1; clone size: .
CDR3 DNA: TGTGCCAGCAGGCAACCGGGACATGGCCAAGAGACCCAGTACTTC; CDR3 protein: CASRQPGHGQETQYF; CDR3 length: 15; V gene: TRBV5-4; D gene: .; J gene: TRBJ2-5; clone size: few
CDR3 DNA: TGCGCCAGCAGCCCCGAGTTGGGGCGCCCTAGTGAGCAGTTCTTC; CDR3 protein: CASSPELGRPSEQFF; CDR3 length: 15; V gene: TRBV4-3; D gene: .; J gene: TRBJ2-1; clone size: .
CDR3 DNA: TGTGCCAGCAGTCAAGGATCCGGGACAGGGGGGAAGCAGCCCCAGCATTTT; CDR3 protein: CASSQGSGTGGKQPQHF; CDR3 length: 17; V gene: TRBV6-1; D gene: TRBD1; J gene: TRBJ1-5; clone size: .
CDR3 DNA: TGCGCCAGCAGTGTGACTAGCGGGAGTCGTGAGACCCAGTACTTC; CDR3 protein: CASSVTSGSRETQYF; CDR3 length: 15; V gene: TRBV10-1; D gene: TRBD2; J gene: TRBJ2-5; clone size: .
CDR3 DNA: TGTGCCAGCAGCGCCACCAGGGGAACCTATGGCTACACCTTC; CDR3 protein: CASSATRGTYGYTF; CDR3 length: 14; V gene: TRBV7-2; D gene: .; J gene: TRBJ1-2; clone size: few
CDR3 DNA: TGTGCCAGCAGTGAAGGGCCCAGTTCCAATGAGCAGTTCTTC; CDR3 protein: CASSEGPSSNEQFF; CDR3 length: 14; V gene: TRBV6-1; D gene: .; J gene: TRBJ2-1; clone size: .
CDR3 DNA: TGTGCCAGCAGTTACCCGAGACTAGCGGGGCGGAACATTCAGTACTTC; CDR3 protein: CASSYPRLAGRNIQYF; CDR3 length: 16; V gene: TRBV2; D gene: TRBD2; J gene: TRBJ2-4; clone size: once
CDR3 DNA: TGCGCCAGCAGTAGTAAACCACAGTGGTCGTACGAGCAGTACTTC; CDR3 protein: CASSSKPQWSYEQYF; CDR3 length: 15; V gene: TRBV23-1; D gene: .; J gene: TRBJ2-7; clone size: .
CDR3 DNA: TGCGCCAGCCGGGACAGGGCCGATTATAGCAATCAGCCCCAGCATTTT; CDR3 protein: CASRDRADYSNQPQHF; CDR3 length: 16; V gene: TRBV5-1; D gene: TRBD1; J gene: TRBJ1-5; clone size: .
CDR3 DNA: TGTGCCAGCAGCTGGCGGGGACAGGGCAACACTGAAGCTTTCTTT; CDR3 protein: CASSWRGQGNTEAFF; CDR3 length: 15; V gene: TRBV7-2; D gene: TRBD1; J gene: TRBJ1-1; clone size: .
CDR3 DNA: TGTGCCAGCCCCAAGGGAGCGGGGGTAAGCAATGAGCAGTTCTTC; CDR3 protein: CASPKGAGVSNEQFF; CDR3 length: 15; V gene: TRBV7-2; D gene: TRBD2; J gene: TRBJ2-1; clone size: once
CDR3 DNA: TGTGCCAGCAGTTACAGGGAGACGTCCTATGGCTACACCTTC; CDR3 protein: CASSYRETSYGYTF; CDR3 length: 14; V gene: TRBV6-6; D gene: .; J gene: TRBJ1-2; clone size: .
CDR3 DNA: TGTGCCAGCAGTGGCCAAACAGGGCACGAGCAGTACTTC; CDR3 protein: CASSGQTGHEQYF; CDR3 length: 13; V gene: TRBV2; D gene: .; J gene: TRBJ2-7; clone size: .